This T cell receptor (beta chain) was captured by sequencing in a study of cytomegalovirus exposure and HLA in healthy donors (dated by TCRdb to about 2017). For the wider study: In an earlier analysis of approximately 500 of the donors, under 300 Gb of sequence data and approximately 120 million unique TCR beta sequences from roughly 180 million T cells were reported. An early release covering about 600 HLA-typed donors comprised about 310 gigabases of sequencing data and some 79 million unique TCR sequences. The genetic ancestry cluster associated with self-reported Caucasian donors included 65% to 90% of the 398 genotyped donors. The study aimed to test whether cataloging public T cell receptors could reveal signatures of past pathogen exposure. Using immunosequencing, the study profiled T cell repertoires from fewer than 700 subjects and related those repertoires to cytomegalovirus serostatus. A separate validation cohort of roughly 120 different subjects was used in addition to the roughly 700-subject first cohort. To predict cytomegalovirus infection status, the study brought together high-throughput TCR immunosequencing, statistical association of individual TCRs with disease status, and machine learning. A later analysis re-analyzed previously published TCR beta repertoires from approximately 700 donors and added high-resolution HLA genotyping to study TCR occurrence patterns. In the later analysis, no new phenotypic data were used to find candidate immune exposures; instead, reliance was placed on TCR beta sequences and their occurrence across donors. An earlier analysis of around 640 of the donors used high-throughput TCR beta sequencing to judge whether each TCR beta V gene segment behaved as functional or pseudogenic. Donor age, sex, ethnicity and CMV serostatus were compiled alongside the repertoire data. A later genetic analysis took genome-wide SNP genotypes for about 55% of the 666 donors and used that subset as a discovery cohort. All discovery cohort repertoires had been generated using a single sequencing platform. Both class I and class II loci were covered by HLA typing, at four-digit resolution. The number of donors typed differed by locus, with about 620-630 for A, B, C, DRB1 and DQB1, roughly 520 for DQA1, 606 for DPA1, and roughly 450 for DPB1. Four or five DR-DQ haplotypes were handled as single units for association and clustering, since linkage in the cohort was strong. Among some 400 genotyped donors of the cohort, an average of around 220,000 unique TCR beta nucleotide sequences was sequenced per donor, of which roughly 17% were non-productive. Results the study describes overall, beyond this receptor: CMV serostatus was the only immune exposure information available for the cohort. Because HLA typing was missing for some donors at each locus, association tests included only the typed subset. The study listed 164 TCR beta chains as associated with cytomegalovirus. Most TCR sequences were seen in very few donors, while some public TCRs were found in many individuals. Compared with the approximately 720-donor mean, donors in an Asian-associated ancestry cluster had fewer N-insertions in productive TCRs, according to a later genetic analysis. In a later analysis, several top co-occurrence clusters were reported to appear linked to parvovirus B19, influenza, CMV and Epstein-Barr virus. In this cohort, only TCR beta chains were sequenced, and detectable features were limited by the absence of alpha or paired-chain data. An association between a missense DCLRE1C variant and V-gene and J-gene trimming of TCR beta chains was found in a later genetic analysis and replicated in an independent cohort. In a later analysis, the rate of TCR association differed among HLA loci, with DRB1 alleles having the most associated TCRs and HLA-C alleles having the fewest. In an earlier analysis of fewer than 700 of the donors, most TCR beta V segments appeared in productive rearrangements about 87% or about 30% of the time, broadly matching IMGT annotations. Some IMGT-functional V segments, including TRBV6-2 and TRBV6-3, could not be distinguished by the 87-base-pair reads and were therefore excluded. The presence/absence analyses assumed that sequencing depth was roughly uniform across donors, and that assumption may not be true. In both the original and validation cohorts, the classifier was reported to diagnose cytomegalovirus status with high specificity and sensitivity. When HLA alleles, especially DR and DQ, strongly co-occurred, TCR associations were difficult to assign to individual alleles. Linkage disequilibrium might explain the correlated functional status among segregating V segments, but an unknown experimental factor could not be excluded. The sequencing pipeline was judged likely to have produced a cluster of highly shared sequence variants as a technical artifact. Because counts were too low, seventeen rarely observed V segments, including chromosome 9 orphons, were excluded from the earlier analysis of several hundred of the donors. A later analysis found that HLA-associated TCR beta chains were more clonally expanded and had lower generation probabilities than equally common non-associated chains. A further reported finding was that TCR beta sequences accurately predicted the HLA-A and HLA-B alleles for most subjects in the first cohort. A later analysis associated 16,951 TCR beta sequences with specific HLA alleles at a false discovery rate of 0.05. The authors suggested that the approach could potentially be extended to other disease states and immunological phenotypes. Three of the identified cytomegalovirus-associated TCR beta chains were confirmed in vitro to be specific for cytomegalovirus antigens. A later analysis found that most CMV-associated TCR beta chains appeared HLA-restricted, with HLA associations seemingly driven largely by CMV exposure.

Library prep was done by the immunoSEQ multiplex PCR assay. For the multiplex PCR, a mixture combining 60 forward primers for TCR Vbeta segments and 13 reverse primers for TCR Jbeta segments was used. The CDR3 region of rearranged TCR beta genes was amplified from genomic DNA with a multiplex PCR assay. The Illumina HiSeq System was used to sequence the amplified TCR beta libraries as 87-base-pair reads. The study's own analysis went as follows. In a later analysis, some 80 million unique TCR beta chains were counted across the roughly 670 repertoires, and roughly 11 million of these chains were shared by at least two donors. To remove PCR and sequencing errors, raw reads were error-corrected and collapsed into unique sequences using a nearest-neighbor algorithm that merged closely related sequences. V, D and J gene segments were assigned by aligning CDR3 sequences to IMGT reference sequences. For a sequence to be retained, a match of at least six nucleotides to both a V gene segment and a J gene segment was required. A rearrangement was called productive if the CDR3 had no stop codons and remained in frame with V and J, and every other rearrangement was called non-productive. CDR3 was defined by IMGT convention, running from the second conserved V-encoded cysteine to the conserved J-encoded phenylalanine. In an earlier analysis of around 600 of the donors, sequences lacking an unambiguous match to a single V gene segment were excluded. An earlier analysis of over 450 of the donors classified V segments as functional when productive rearrangements were above 56.7% and as segregating when the standard deviation between donors was above 5%. A statistical classification framework was developed to diagnose cytomegalovirus status using the catalog of TCR beta chain sequences. V and J gene assignment, in a later analysis, came from comparing TCR nucleotide sequences with IMGT/GENE-DB human TR gene sequences. Using the TCRdist pipeline, a later analysis assigned CDR3 sequences along with most-parsimonious VDJ recombination scenarios. In a later analysis, every TCR beta chain was defined by the combination of its CDR3 amino acid sequence and its V-gene family, and reads without a unique V-gene family were dropped. To address suspected cross-contamination and a sequencing artifact, a later analysis removed roughly 640 highly shared, low-generation-probability nucleotide sequences. For each public chain, a later analysis derived a clonal expansion index from normalized ranks of inferred template counts within each repertoire. In a later analysis, generation probabilities were computed with a VDJ recombination model fitted to out-of-frame rearrangements, and the resulting probabilities were checked against IGoR. In a later analysis, TCR-TCR, TCR-HLA and TCR-CMV co-occurrence was scored with hypergeometric tests, and a repertoire-size bias correction was applied to TCR pairs. A later analysis estimated false discovery rates by permuting HLA or CMV assignments 20 times. A later analysis grouped co-occurring TCRs with DBSCAN, adding TCRdist sequence similarity when clustering within HLA-allele-positive subsets. Repertoires with fewer than 30,000 or more than 120,000 public chains were left out of co-occurrence clustering, as were a few repertoires with anomalous nucleotide sharing. TCRdb limited this immuneACCESS table to in-frame rearrangements with V and J called. A share of clones is missing; checked studies link under half to unresolved V genes, and the rest is unexplained. That table supplies the V and J calls and clone size; D and trimming were determined from the DNA. A total of around 170,000 clones appear in this sample, over 65% of them only once. The biggest ten clones account for roughly 1.5% of the sample.

The cohort comprised fewer than 750 healthy bone marrow donors. Cohort members were all nominally healthy when sampled, although unrecorded immune exposures were likely present. The donor was CMV seronegative and was included in the group of several hundred seronegative cohort members. Every donor gave a peripheral blood sample, and the peripheral blood mononuclear cells from that sample were used for TCR beta sequencing. The Qiagen DNeasy Blood Extraction Kit was used to extract genomic DNA from the blood cell samples. The V end loses 2 bases and the J end loses 14 bases, and a stretch of 27 bases separates them. The CDR3 spans 15 residues, from the cysteine through the phenylalanine. Only the CDR3 region is kept as DNA, spanning 45 bases read in frame from base 1. Per the germline V gene (reference sequence), GTSNPN is the CDR1 and SVGIG is the CDR2. With respect to this clone: Its recognized antigen is unknown. Base-call qualities are not available, and no considerably larger clone is one nucleotide away.

The sequencing input was PBMCs. This sequence was found in a man aged 18-30 years in good health and CMV-seronegative. The receptor chain draws on TRBV30 and TRBJ1-2; TRBD1 is a possible D gene, resting on 6 matching bases. This receptor carries the CDR3 CAWSLTDRDIAPYTF. In nucleotides, the sequence is TGTGCCTGGAGTCTAACCGACCGGGACATCGCCCCGTATACCTTC.